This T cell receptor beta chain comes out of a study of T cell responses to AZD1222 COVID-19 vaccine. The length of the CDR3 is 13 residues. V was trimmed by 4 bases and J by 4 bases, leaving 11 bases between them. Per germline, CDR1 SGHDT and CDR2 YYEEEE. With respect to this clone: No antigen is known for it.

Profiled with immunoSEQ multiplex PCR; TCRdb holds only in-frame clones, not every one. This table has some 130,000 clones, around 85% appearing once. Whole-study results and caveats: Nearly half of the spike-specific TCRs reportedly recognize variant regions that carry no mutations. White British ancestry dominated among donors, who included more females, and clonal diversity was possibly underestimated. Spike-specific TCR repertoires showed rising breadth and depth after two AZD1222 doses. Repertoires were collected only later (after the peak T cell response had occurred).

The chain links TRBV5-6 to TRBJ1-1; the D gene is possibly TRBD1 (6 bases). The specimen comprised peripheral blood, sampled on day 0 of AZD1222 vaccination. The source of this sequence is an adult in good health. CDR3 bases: TGTGCCAGCAGCGCAGGGGATGCCACTGAAGCTTTCTTT. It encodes CASSAGDATEAFF.